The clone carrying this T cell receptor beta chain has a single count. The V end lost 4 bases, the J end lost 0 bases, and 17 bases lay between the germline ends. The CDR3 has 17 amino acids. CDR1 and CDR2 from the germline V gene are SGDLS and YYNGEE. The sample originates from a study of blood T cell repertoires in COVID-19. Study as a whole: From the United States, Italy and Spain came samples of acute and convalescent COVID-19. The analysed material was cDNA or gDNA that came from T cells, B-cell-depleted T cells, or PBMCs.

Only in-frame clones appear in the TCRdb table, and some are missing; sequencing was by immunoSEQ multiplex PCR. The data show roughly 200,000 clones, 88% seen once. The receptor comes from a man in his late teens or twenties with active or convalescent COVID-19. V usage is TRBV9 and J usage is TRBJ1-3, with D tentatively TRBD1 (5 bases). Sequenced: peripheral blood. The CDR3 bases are TGTGCCAGCAGCCCGTTCCCGGGACTAACCTCTGGAAACACCATATATTTT. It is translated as CASSPFPGLTSGNTIYF.